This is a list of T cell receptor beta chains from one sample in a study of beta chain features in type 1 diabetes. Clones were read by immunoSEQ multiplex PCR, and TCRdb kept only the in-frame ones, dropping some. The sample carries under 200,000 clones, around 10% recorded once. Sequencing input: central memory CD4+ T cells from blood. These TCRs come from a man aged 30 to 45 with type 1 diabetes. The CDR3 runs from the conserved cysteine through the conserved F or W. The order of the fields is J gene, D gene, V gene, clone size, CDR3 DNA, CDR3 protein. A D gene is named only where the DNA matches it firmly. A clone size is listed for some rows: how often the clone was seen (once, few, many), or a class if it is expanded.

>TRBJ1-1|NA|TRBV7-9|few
TGTGCCAGCAGCTCCGTGGGAGGGTGGGCTGAAGCTTTCTTT
CASSSVGGWAEAFF
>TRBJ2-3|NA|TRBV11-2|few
TGTGCCAGCAGCTTAGGACGGGATAGGAGCACAGATACGCAGTATTTT
CASSLGRDRSTDTQYF
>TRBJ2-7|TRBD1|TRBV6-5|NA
TGTGCCAGCAGTTCCAAGGGACAGGGCAACTCCTACGAGCAGTACTTC
CASSSKGQGNSYEQYF
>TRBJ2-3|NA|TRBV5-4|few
TGTGCCAGCAGCCCCGCTGCGTCGGCAGATACGCAGTATTTT
CASSPAASADTQYF
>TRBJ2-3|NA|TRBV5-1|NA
TGCGCCAGCAATACAGAGGGGGCAGATACGCAGTATTTT
CASNTEGADTQYF
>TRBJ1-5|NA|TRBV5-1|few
TGCGCCAGCAGCTTATTGCCGGGTCACGATCAGCCCCAGCATTTT
CASSLLPGHDQPQHF
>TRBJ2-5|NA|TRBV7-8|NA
TGTGCCAGCAGCTTAGGAACTAACAAAGAGACCCAGTACTTC
CASSLGTNKETQYF
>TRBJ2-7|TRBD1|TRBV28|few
TGTGCCAGCAGCTATGTGGGGACAGGGGCCTACGAGCAGTACTTC
CASSYVGTGAYEQYF
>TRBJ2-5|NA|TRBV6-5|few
TGTGCCAGCAGTGATACAGGCCGCGCGGCCCAGTACTTC
CASSDTGRAAQYF
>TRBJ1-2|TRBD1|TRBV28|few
TGTGCCAGCGCTCAGGGGGACTATGGCTACACCTTC
CASAQGDYGYTF
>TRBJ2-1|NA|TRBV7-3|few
TGTGCCAGCAGCCCGCGAGGCGGTGAGCAGTTCTTC
CASSPRGGEQFF
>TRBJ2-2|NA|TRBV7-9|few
TGTGCCAGCAGCCCTAACAGGGATTCGAACACCGGGGAGCTGTTTTTT
CASSPNRDSNTGELFF
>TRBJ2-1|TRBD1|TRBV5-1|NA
TGCGCCAGCAGCGACGGACAGGGGGTCACTGAGCAGTTCTTC
CASSDGQGVTEQFF
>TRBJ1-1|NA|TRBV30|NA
TGTGCCTGGAGTAGGGTATCAGGGGCCAATAACACTGAAGCTTTCTTT
CAWSRVSGANNTEAFF
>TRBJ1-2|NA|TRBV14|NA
TGTGCCAGCAGCCAAGGAGCCGGAGGCTATGGCTACACCTTC
CASSQGAGGYGYTF
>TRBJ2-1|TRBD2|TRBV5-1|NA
TGCGCCAGCAGCTTACTGGCGGGAGGGTTCGGGAATGAGCAGTTCTTC
CASSLLAGGFGNEQFF
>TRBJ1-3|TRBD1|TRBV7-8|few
TGTGCCAGCAGCTCCCGTCCAGGGGGACACACCATATATTTT
CASSSRPGGHTIYF
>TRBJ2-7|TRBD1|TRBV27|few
TGTGCCAGCAGTTTAAGAGGGGGCTTCAACTACGAGCAGTACTTC
CASSLRGGFNYEQYF